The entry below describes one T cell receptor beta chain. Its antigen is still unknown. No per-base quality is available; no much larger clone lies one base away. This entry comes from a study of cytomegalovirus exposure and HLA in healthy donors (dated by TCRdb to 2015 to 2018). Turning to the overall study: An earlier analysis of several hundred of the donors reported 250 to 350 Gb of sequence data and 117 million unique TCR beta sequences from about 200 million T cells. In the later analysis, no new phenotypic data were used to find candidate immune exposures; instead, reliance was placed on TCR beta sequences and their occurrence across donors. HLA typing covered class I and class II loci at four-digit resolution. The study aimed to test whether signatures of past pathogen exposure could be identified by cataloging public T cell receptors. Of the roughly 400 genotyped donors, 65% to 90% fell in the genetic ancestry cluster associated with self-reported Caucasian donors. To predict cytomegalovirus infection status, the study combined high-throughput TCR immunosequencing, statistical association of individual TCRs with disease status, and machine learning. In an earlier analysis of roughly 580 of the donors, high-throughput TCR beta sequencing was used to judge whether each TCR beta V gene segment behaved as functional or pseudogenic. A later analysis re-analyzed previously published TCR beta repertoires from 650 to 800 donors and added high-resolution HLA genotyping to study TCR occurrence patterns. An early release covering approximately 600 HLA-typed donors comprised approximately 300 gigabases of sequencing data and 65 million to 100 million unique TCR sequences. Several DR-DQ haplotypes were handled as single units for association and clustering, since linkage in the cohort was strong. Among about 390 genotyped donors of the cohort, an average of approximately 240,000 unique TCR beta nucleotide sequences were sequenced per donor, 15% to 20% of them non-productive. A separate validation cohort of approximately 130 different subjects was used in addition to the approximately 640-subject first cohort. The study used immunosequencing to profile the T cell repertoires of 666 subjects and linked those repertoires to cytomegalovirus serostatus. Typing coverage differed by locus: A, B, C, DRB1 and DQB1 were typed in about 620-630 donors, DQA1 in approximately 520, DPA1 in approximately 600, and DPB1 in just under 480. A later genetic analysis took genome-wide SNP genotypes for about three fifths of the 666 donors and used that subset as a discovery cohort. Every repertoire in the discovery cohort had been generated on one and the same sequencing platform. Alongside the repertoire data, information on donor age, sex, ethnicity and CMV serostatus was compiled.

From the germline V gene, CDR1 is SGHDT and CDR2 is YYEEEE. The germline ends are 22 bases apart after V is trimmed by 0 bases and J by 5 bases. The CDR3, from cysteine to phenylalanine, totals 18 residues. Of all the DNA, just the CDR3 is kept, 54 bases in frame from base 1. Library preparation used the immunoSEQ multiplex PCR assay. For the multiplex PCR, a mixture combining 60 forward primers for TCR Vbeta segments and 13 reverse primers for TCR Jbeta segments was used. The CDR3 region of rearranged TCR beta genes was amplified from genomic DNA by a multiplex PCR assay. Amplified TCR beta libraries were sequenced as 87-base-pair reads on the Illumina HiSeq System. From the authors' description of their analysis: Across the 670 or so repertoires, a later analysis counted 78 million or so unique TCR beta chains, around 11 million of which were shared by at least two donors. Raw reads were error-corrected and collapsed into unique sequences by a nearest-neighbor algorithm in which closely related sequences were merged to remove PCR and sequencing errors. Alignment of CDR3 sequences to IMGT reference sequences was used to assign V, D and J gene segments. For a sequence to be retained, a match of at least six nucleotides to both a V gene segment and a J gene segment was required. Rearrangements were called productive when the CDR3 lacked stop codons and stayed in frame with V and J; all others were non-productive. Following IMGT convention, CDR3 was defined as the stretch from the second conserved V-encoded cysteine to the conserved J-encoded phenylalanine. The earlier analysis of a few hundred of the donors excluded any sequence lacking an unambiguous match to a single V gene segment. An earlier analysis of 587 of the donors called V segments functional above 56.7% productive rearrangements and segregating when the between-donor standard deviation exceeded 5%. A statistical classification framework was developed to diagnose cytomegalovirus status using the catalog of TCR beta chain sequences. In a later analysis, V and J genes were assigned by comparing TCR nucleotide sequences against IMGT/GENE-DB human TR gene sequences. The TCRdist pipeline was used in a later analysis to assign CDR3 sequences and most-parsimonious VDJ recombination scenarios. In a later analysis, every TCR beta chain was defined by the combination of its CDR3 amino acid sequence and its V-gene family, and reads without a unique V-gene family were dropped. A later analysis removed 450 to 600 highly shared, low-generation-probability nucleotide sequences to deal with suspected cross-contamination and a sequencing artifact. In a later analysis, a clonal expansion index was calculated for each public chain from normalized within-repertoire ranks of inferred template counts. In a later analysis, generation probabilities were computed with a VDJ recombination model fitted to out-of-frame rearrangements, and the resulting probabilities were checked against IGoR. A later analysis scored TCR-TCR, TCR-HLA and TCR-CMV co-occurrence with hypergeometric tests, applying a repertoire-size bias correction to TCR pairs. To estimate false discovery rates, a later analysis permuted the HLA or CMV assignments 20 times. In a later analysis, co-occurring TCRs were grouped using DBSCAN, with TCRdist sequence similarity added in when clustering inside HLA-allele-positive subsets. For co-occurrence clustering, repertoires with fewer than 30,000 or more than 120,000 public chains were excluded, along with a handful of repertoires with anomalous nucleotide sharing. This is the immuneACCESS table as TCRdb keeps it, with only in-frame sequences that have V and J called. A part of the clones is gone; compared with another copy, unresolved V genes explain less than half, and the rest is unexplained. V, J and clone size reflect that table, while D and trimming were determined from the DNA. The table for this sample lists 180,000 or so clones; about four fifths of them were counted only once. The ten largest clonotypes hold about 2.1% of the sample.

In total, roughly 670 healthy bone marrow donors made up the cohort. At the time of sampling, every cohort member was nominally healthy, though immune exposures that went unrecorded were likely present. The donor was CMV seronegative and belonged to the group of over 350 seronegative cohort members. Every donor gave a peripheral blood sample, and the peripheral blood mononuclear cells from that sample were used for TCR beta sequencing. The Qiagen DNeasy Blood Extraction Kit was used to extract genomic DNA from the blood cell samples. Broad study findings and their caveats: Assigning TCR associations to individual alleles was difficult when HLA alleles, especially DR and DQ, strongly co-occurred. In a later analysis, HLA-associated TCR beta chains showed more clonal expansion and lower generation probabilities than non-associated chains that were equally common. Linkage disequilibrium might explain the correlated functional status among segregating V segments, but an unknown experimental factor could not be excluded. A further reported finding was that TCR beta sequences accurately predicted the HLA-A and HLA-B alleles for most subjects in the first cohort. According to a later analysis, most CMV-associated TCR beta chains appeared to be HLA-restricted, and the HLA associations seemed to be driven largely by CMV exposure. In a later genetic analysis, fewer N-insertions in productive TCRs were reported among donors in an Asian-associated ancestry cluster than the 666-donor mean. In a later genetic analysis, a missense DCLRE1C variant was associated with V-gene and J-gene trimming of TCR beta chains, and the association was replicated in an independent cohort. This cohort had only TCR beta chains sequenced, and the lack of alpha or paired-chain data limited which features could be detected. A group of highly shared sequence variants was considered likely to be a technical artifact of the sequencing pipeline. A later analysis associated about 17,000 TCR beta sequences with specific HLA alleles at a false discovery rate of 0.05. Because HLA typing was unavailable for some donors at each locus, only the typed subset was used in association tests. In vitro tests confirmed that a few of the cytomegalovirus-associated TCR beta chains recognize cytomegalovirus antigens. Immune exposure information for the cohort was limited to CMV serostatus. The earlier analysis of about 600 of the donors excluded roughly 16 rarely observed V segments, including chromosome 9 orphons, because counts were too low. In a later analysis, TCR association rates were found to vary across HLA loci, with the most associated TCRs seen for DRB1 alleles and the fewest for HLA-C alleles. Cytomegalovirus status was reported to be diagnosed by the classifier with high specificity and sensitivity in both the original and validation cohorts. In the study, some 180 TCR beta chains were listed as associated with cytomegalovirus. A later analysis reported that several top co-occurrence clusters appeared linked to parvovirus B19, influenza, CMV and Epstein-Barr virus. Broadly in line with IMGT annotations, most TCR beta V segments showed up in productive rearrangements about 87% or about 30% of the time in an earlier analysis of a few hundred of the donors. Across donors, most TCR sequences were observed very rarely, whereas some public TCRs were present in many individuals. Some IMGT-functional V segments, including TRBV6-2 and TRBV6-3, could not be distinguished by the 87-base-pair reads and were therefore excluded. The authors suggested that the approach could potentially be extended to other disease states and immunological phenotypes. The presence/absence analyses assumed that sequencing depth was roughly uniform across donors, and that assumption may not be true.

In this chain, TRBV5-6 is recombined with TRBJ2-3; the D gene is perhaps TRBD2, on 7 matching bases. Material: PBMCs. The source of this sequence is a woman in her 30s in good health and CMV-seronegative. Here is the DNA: TGTGCCAGCAGCTTGGTCTCCTTAAGGGGGGGGGAACGAGATACGCAGTATTTT. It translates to CASSLVSLRGGERDTQYF.